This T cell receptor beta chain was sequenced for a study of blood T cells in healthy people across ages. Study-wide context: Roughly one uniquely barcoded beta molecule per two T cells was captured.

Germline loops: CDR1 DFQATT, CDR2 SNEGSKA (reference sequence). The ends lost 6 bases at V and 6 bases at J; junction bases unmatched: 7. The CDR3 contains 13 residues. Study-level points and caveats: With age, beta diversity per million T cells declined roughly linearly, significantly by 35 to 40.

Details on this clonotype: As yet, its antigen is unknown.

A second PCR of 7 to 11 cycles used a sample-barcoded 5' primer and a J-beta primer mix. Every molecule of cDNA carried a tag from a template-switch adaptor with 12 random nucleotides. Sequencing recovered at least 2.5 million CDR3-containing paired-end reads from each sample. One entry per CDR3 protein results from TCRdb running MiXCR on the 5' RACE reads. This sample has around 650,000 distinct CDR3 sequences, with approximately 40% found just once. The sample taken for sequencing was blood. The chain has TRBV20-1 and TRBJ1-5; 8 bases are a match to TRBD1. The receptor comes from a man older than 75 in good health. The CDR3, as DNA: TGCAGTGCCGGACAGGGTATGGTTCAGCCCCAGCATTTT. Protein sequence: CSAGQGMVQPQHF.